One sample yielded the 17 T cell receptor beta chains listed below, sequenced in a study of T cell responses to AZD1222 COVID-19 vaccine. TCRdb's table, derived via immunoSEQ multiplex PCR, lists solely in-frame clones and lacks some. Found here are 150,000 or so clones, less than 95% of them singletons; the top ten hold approximately 1.8%. The sample consisted of peripheral blood, taken on day 0 of AZD1222 vaccination. These receptors were obtained from an adult in good health.

This clone was seen a single time. The chain combines TRBV12-3 or TRBV12-4 with TRBJ2-1; D is unclear. This CDR3 spans 13 amino acids. Trimming shortened V by 1 base and J by 8 bases, and 9 bases separated the two germline ends. DNA of the CDR3: TGTGCCAGCAGTTTAGTCTCACCTTATGAGCAGTTCTTC. Amino acids: CASSLVSPYEQFF.

The chain employs TRBV7-3 and TRBJ1-4, with no clear D. V was cut by 4 bases and J by 3 bases, with 6 bases left in between. The CDR3 is made up of 13 amino acids. CDR1 SGHTA and CDR2 FQGTGA come from the germline V gene. Written as DNA, the CDR3 is TGTGCCAGCAGCTCTGGAGCTAATGAAAAACTGTTTTTT. Its translation: CASSSGANEKLFF.

This clone was picked up many times. The V and J genes are TRBV5-1 and TRBJ1-5, with D hard to call. CDR1 and CDR2 (germline): SGHRS, YFSETQ. This CDR3 has 14 residues. The V end was cut by 1 base, the J end by 5 bases, with 10 bases between. The CDR3 DNA is TGCGCCAGCAGCTTGCTTGGTGGGGATCAGCCCCAGCATTTT. Translated, it gives CASSLLGGDQPQHF.

The chain couples TRBV4-3 to TRBJ1-1, with D tentatively TRBD1 (5 bases). This CDR3 region has 14 residues. Per germline, CDR1 LGHNA and CDR2 YSLEER. Trimming left V 3 bases short and J 3 bases short, with 11 bases between. CDR3 sequence reads: CASSQTTVHTEAFF. CDR3 DNA sequence: TGCGCCAGCAGCCAGACGACAGTACACACTGAAGCTTTCTTT.

The chain uses TRBV6-5 and TRBJ1-2, with D possibly being TRBD1 (6 bases). Germline lookup yields CDR1 MNHEY and CDR2 SVGAGI. Trimming removed 0 bases at V and 2 bases at J, with 10 bases between. This CDR3 comprises 15 residues. The DNA for the CDR3 is TGTGCCAGCAGTTACTCGACCCAGGGGAACTATGGCTACACCTTC. Translated, it gives CASSYSTQGNYGYTF.

Only a few counts were recorded for this clone. The CDR3 DNA follows: TGTGCCAGCAGTCTCTCTGAAGCTTTCTTT. Translation: CASSLSEAFF. The chain has TRBV6-4 and TRBJ1-1, with D unresolved. Germline assignment: CDR1 MRHNA and CDR2 SNTAGT. V shed 5 bases and J shed 6 bases, with 4 bases lying between them. The CDR3 has 10 amino acids.

The rearrangement links TRBV4-1 to TRBJ1-1; D call uncertain. The CDR3 totals 15 residues. Trimming removed 0 bases at V and 1 base at J, with 9 bases between. Germline V gene lookup returns CDR1 MGHRA and CDR2 YSYEKL. The CDR3, as DNA: TGCGCCAGCAGCCAAGATCGCGGGAGGAACACTGAAGCTTTCTTT. Translating gives CASSQDRGRNTEAFF.

The rearrangement links TRBV12-3 or TRBV12-4 to TRBJ1-2; D uncertain. The CDR3 is 13 amino acids. V gave up 1 base and J gave up 7 bases, with 10 bases separating them. The CDR3 nucleotides read TGTGCCAGCAGTTTAGGTCAGGCGGTTGGCTACACCTTC. This translates into CASSLGQAVGYTF.

The genes are TRBV5-6 and TRBJ2-7; no firm D call. Germline CDR1 is SGHDT and CDR2 is YYEEEE. The CDR3 totals 14 residues. V gave up 0 bases and J gave up 1 base, with 8 bases separating them. CDR3 nucleotides: TGTGCCAGCAGCTTGGACTCACAGTCCTACGAGCAGTACTTC. It codes for CASSLDSQSYEQYF.

The chain combines TRBV4-3 with TRBJ2-4; D not certain. Looked up from germline, CDR1 is LGHNA and CDR2 is YSLEER. CDR3 size: 14 residues. Deletions cut 0 bases from V and 4 bases from J, with 7 bases between. The CDR3 region is CASSQDFEKNIQYF. The CDR3 nucleotides are TGCGCCAGCAGCCAAGATTTCGAGAAAAACATTCAGTACTTC.

The CDR3 is CASSVKLDTGELFF. CDR3 nucleotide sequence: TGTGCCAGCAGCGTAAAATTAGACACCGGGGAGCTGTTTTTT. The rearrangement joins TRBV9 to TRBJ2-2; D is uncertain. V dropped 1 base and J dropped 3 bases, with 7 bases sitting between them. This CDR3 region has 14 residues. Germline V gene lookup returns CDR1 SGDLS and CDR2 YYNGEE.

V usage is TRBV6-5 and J usage is TRBJ2-5; D remains ambiguous. With 7 bases removed from V and 1 base from J, the gap between germline ends came to 4 bases. In germline, CDR1 is MNHEY, CDR2 SVGAGI. The CDR3 contains 11 residues. CDR3 region: CASMTQETQYF. The CDR3, as DNA: TGTGCCAGCATGACCCAAGAGACCCAGTACTTC.

The chain joins TRBV6-8 to TRBJ1-2; D gene uncertain. CDR3 length: 16 residues. Trimming took off 5 bases at V and 2 bases at J, with 18 bases between the two ends. Per the germline V gene, CDR1 is MNHGY and CDR2 is SAAAGT. CDR3 in amino acids: CASSPRIDNKNYGYTF. The DNA of the CDR3 is TGTGCCAGCAGTCCCCGGATAGATAACAAAAACTATGGCTACACCTTC.

The chain combines TRBV2 with TRBJ1-5, with D perhaps TRBD1 (5 bases). Trimming removed 4 bases at V and 5 bases at J, with 9 bases between. The CDR3 has 13 residues. Germline V gene lookup returns CDR1 SNHLY and CDR2 FYNNEI. The CDR3 DNA reads TGTGCCAGCAGTGGGGCAGGGTATCAGCCCCAGCATTTT. Translated, it gives CASSGAGYQPQHF.

J is TRBJ2-7 and V is TRBV28, with D maybe TRBD2 (5 bases). This CDR3 has 15 amino acids. CDR1 MDHEN and CDR2 SYDVKM come from the germline V gene. Trimming stripped 5 bases from V and 0 bases from J, with 14 bases between. The CDR3 DNA reads as TGTGCCAGCAGTCCTCGGTGGAGGAGCTCCTACGAGCAGTACTTC. This translates into CASSPRWRSSYEQYF.

This chain connects TRBV2 to TRBJ1-6; 9 bases match TRBD1. The CDR3 is 14 amino acids. The junction had 9 bases not matched to a gene; V was cut back by 8 bases and J by 10 bases. Germline CDR1 and CDR2: SNHLY and FYNNEI. The DNA for the CDR3 is TGTGCCAGCGGGACACAGGGGGCGATCTCACCCCTCCACTTT. Its translation: CASGTQGAISPLHF.

The rearrangement uses TRBV28 and TRBJ2-3, with TRBD2 matching 7 bases. The J segment lost 0 bases and the V segment lost 5 bases, leaving 2 bases of the junction unmatched. The germline V gene has CDR1 MDHEN and CDR2 SYDVKM. The CDR3 loop spans 14 amino acids. CDR3 nucleotide sequence: TGTGCCAGCAGTAATAGCGGGAGCACAGATACGCAGTATTTT. Its translation is CASSNSGSTDTQYF. Combining the CDR3 with reference TRBV28 and TRBJ2-3 gives the whole variable domain DVKVTQSSRYLVKRTGEKVFLECVQDMDHENMFWYRQDPGLGLRLIYFSYDVKMKEKGDIPEGYSVSREKKERFSLILESASTNQTSMYLCASSNSGSTDTQYFGPGTRLTVL.